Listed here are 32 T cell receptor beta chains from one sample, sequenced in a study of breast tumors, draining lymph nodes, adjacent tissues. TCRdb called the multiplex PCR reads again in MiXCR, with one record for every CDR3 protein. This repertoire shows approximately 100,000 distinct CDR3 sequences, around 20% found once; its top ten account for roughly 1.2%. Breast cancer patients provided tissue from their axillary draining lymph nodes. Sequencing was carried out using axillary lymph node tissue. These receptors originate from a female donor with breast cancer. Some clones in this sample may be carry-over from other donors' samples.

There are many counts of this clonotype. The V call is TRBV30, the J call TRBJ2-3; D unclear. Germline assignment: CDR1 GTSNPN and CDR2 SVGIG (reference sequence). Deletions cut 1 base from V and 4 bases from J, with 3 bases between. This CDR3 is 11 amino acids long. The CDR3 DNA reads TGTGCCTGGAGTGATGCAGATACGCAGTATTTT. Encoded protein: CAWSDADTQYF.

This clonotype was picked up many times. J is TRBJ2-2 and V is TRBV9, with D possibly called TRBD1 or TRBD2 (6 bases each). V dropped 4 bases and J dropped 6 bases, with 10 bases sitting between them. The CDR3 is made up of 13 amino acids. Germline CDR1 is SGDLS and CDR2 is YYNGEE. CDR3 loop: CASSKGGPGELFF. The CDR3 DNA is TGTGCCAGCAGCAAGGGGGGACCCGGGGAGCTGTTTTTT.

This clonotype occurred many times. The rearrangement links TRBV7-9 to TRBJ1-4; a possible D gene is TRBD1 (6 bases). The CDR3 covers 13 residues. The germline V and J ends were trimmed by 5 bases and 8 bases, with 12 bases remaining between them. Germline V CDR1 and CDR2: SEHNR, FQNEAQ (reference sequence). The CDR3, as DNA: TGTGCCAGCAGCGCAACAGGGTGGGAAAAACTGTTTTTT. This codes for CASSATGWEKLFF.

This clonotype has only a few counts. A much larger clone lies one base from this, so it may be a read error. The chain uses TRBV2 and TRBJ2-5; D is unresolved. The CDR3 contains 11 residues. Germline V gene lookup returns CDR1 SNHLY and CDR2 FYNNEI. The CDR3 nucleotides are TGTGCCAGCAGTCTCCAAGAGACCCAGTGCTTC. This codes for CASSLQETQCF.

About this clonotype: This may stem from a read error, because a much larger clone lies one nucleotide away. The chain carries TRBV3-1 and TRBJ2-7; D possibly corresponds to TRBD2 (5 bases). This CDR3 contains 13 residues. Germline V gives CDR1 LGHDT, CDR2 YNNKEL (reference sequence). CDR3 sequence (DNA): TGTGCCAGCAGCCAACACGCTGACTACGGGCAGTACTTC. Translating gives CASSQHADYGQYF.

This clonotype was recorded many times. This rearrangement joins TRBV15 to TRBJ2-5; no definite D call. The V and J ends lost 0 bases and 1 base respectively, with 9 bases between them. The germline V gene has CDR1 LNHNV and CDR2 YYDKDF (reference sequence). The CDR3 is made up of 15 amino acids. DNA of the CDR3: TGTGCCACCAGCAGAGATCCCGGCGGCCAAGAGACCCAGTACTTC. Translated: CATSRDPGGQETQYF.

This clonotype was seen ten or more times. This CDR3 reads CASSPGQVSPLHF. For the CDR3, the DNA is TGCGCCAGCAGTCCGGGACAGGTTTCACCCCTCCACTTT. The chain has TRBV10-2 and TRBJ1-6; TRBD1 matches 8 bases. Looked up from germline, CDR1 is WSHSY and CDR2 is SAAADI. V dropped 5 bases and J dropped 9; count of bases not matched to a gene: 3. This CDR3 comprises 13 residues.

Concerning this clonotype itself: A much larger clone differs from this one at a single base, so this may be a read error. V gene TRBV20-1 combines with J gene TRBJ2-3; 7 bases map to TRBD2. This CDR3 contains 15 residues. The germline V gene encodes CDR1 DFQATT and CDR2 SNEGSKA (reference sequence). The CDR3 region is CSAAPTGGYTDTRYF. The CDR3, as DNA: TGCAGTGCTGCTCCTACCGGGGGGTACACAGATACGCGGTATTTT.

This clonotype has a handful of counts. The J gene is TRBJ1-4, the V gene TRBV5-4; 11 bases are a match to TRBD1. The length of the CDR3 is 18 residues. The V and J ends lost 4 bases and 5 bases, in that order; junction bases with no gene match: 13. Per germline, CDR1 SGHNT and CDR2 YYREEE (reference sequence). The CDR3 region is CASSTGTGGERGNEKLFF. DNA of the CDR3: TGTGCCAGCAGCACAGGGACAGGGGGAGAGCGAGGAAATGAAAAACTGTTTTTT.

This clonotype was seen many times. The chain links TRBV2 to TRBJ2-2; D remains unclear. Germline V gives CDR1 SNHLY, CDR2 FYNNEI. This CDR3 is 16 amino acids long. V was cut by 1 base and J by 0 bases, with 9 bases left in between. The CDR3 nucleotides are TGTGCCAGCAGTGAAGAGGCAGGAGCGAACACCGGGGAGCTGTTTTTT. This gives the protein CASSEEAGANTGELFF.

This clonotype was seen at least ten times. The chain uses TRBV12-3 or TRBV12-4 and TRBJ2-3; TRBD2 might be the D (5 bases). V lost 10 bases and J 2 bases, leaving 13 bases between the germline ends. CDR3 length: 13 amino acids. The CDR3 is CATNGEHTDTQYF. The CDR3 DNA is TGTGCCACCAATGGGGAGCACACAGATACGCAGTATTTT.

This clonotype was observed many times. CDR3 protein: CSAIEGAFYNEQFF. The CDR3 region has the DNA TGCAGTGCTATCGAGGGGGCCTTCTACAATGAGCAGTTCTTC. The chain recombines TRBV20-1 with TRBJ2-1, with 7 bases aligning to TRBD1. This CDR3 is 14 amino acids long. Germline values: CDR1 DFQATT, CDR2 SNEGSKA (reference sequence). V was clipped by 4 bases and J by 3 bases; unmatched bases: 6.

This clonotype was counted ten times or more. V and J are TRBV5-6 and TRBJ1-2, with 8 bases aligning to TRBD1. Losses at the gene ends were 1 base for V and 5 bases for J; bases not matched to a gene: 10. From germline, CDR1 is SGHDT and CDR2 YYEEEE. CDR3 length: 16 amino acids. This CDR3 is CASSLWGQAFVYGYTF. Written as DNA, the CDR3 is TGTGCCAGCAGCTTGTGGGGACAGGCTTTTGTATATGGCTACACCTTC. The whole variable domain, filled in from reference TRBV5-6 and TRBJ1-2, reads DAGVTQSPTHLIKTRGQQVTLRCSPKSGHDTVSWYQQALGQGPQFIFQYYEEEERQRGNFPDRFSGHQFPNYSSELNVNALLLGDSALYLCASSLWGQAFVYGYTFGSGTRLTVV.

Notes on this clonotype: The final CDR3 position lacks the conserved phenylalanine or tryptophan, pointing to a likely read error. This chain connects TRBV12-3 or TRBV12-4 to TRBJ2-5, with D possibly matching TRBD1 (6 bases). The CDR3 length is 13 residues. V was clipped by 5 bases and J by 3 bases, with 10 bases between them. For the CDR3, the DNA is TGTGCCAGCAGTCGGGACACAGAAGAGACCCAGTACCTC. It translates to CASSRDTEETQYL.

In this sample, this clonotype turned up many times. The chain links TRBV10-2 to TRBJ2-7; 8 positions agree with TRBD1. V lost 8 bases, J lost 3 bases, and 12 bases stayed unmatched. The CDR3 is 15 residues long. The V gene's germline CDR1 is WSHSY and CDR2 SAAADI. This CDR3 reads CASAEQGGRNYEQYF. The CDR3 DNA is TGCGCCAGCGCAGAACAGGGGGGTAGGAACTACGAGCAGTACTTC.

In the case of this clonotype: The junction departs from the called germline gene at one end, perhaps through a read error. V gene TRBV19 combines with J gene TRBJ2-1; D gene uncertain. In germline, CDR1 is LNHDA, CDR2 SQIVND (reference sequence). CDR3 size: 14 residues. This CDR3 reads CASSPEASYDEQFF. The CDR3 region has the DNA TGTGCCAGTAGCCCCGAGGCGTCCTACGATGAGCAGTTCTTC.

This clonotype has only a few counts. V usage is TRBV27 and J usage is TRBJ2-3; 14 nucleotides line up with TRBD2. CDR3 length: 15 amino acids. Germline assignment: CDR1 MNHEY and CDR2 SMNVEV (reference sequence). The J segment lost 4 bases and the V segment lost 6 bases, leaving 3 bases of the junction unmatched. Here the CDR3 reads CASRGLAGAADTQYF. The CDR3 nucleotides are TGTGCCAGCAGGGGACTAGCGGGGGCCGCAGATACGCAGTATTTT.

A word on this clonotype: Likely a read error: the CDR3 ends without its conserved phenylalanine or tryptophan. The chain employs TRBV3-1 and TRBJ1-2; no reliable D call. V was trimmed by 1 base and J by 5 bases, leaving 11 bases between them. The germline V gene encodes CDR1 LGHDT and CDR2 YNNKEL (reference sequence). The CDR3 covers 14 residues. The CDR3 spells CASSQGADRYGYTL. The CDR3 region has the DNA TGTGCCAGCAGCCAAGGGGCTGACCGATATGGCTACACCCTC.

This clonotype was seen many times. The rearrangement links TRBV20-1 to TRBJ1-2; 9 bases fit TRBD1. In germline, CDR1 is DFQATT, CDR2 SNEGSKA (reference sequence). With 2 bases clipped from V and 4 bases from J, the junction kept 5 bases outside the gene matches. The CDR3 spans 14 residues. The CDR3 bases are TGCAGTGCTAGAACAGGGGGCCACTCCTATGGCTACACCTTC. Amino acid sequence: CSARTGGHSYGYTF.

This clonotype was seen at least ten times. The DNA of the CDR3 is TGTGCCAGCAGTGATCCGGGGGGGCCGAGCACAGATACGCAGTATTTT. As protein: CASSDPGGPSTDTQYF. The chain recombines TRBV12-3 or TRBV12-4 with TRBJ2-3; 8 nucleotides align to TRBD2. V trimming: 5 bases; J trimming: 0 bases; junction bases outside the gene matches: 7. The length of the CDR3 is 16 residues.

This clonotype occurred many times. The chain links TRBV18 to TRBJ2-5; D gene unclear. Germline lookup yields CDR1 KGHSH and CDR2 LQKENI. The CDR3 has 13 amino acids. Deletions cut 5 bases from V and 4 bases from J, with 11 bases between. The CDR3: CASSVGDRETQYF. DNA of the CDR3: TGTGCCAGCTCAGTGGGCGATCGAGAGACCCAGTACTTC. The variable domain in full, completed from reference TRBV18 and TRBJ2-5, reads NAGVMQNPRHLVRRRGQEARLRCSPMKGHSHVYWYRQLPEEGLKFMVYLQKENIIDESGMPKERFSAEFPKEGPSILRIQQVVRGDSAAYFCASSVGDRETQYFGPGTRLLVL.

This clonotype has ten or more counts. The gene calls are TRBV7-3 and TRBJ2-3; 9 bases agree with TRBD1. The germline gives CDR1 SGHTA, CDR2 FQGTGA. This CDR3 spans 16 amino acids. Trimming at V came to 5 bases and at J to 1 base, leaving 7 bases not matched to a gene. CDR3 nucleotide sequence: TGTGCCAGCAGCCAGGGCAGACAGGGGGGCACAGATACGCAGTATTTT. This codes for CASSQGRQGGTDTQYF. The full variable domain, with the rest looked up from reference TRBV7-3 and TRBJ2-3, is GAGVSQTPSNKVTEKGKYVELRCDPISGHTALYWYRQSLGQGPEFLIYFQGTGAADDSGLPNDRFFAVRPEGSVSTLKIQRTERGDSAVYLCASSQGRQGGTDTQYFGPGTRLTVL.

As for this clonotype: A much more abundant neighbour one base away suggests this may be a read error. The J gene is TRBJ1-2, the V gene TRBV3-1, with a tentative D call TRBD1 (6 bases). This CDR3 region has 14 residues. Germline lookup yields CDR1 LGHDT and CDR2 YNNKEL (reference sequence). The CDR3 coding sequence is TGTGCCAGCAACCAAGATTCAGGGGTCTATGGCTACACCTTC. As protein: CASNQDSGVYGYTF.

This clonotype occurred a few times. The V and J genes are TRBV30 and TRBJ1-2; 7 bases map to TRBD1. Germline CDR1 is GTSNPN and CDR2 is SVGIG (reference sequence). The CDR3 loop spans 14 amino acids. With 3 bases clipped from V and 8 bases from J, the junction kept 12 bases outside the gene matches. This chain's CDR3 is CAWSPWTGGGGYTF. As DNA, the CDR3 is TGTGCCTGGAGCCCCTGGACAGGCGGGGGGGGCTACACCTTC.

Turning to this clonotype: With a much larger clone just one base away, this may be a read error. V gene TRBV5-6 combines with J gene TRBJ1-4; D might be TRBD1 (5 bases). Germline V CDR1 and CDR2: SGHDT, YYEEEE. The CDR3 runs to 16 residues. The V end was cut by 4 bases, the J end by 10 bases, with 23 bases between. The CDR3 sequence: CASSTPAFRGKGKLFF. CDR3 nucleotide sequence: TGTGCCAGCAGCACCCCGGCCTTCCGGGGGAAGGGAAAACTGTTTTTT.

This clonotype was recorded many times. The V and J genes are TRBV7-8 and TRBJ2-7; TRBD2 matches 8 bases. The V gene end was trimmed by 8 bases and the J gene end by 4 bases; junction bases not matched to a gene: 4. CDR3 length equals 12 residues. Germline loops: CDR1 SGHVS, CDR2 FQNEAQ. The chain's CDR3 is CASRGGGYEQYF. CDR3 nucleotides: TGTGCCAGCCGGGGGGGAGGGTACGAGCAGTACTTC.

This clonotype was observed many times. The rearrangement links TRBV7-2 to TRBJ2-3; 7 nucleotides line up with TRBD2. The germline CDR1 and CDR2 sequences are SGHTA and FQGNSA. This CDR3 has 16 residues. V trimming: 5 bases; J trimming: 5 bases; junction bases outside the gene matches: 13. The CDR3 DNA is TGTGCCAGCAGCCCGTACCGGCCGGGGGAGGGAGATACGCAGTATTTT. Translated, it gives CASSPYRPGEGDTQYF.

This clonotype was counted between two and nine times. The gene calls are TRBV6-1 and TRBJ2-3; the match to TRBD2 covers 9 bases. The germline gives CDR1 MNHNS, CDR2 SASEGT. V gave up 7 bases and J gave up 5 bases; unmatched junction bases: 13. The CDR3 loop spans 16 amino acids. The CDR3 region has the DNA TGTGCCAGCATGGGACTAGCAGCCAGTGGGAAAGATACGCAGTATTTT. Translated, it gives CASMGLAASGKDTQYF.

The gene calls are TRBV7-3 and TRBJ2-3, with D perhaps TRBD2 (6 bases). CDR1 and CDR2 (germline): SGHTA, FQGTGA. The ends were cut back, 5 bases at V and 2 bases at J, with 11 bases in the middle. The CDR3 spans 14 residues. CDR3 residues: CASSDAGNTDTQYF. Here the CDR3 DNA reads TGTGCCAGCAGCGATGCGGGAAACACAGATACGCAGTATTTT.

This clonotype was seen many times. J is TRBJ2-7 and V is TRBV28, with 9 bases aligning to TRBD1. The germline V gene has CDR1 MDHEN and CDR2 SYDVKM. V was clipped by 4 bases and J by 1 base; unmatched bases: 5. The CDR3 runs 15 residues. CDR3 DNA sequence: TGTGCCAGCAGTTCCACCGGGACAGGGTCCTACGAGCAGTACTTC. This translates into CASSSTGTGSYEQYF.

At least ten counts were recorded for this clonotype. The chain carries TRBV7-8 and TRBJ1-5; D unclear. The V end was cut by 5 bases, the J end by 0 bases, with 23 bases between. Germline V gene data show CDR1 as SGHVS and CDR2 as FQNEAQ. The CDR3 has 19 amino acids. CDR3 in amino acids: CASSPFSGSYLVSNQPQHF. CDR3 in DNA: TGTGCCAGCAGCCCCTTCAGTGGATCATATCTTGTTAGCAATCAGCCCCAGCATTTT.

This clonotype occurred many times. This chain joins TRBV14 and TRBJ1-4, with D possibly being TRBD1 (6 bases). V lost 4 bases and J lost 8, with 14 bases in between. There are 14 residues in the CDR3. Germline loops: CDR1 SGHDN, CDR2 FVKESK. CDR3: CASSRIGGREKLFF. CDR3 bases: TGTGCCAGCAGCCGGATAGGGGGACGCGAAAAACTGTTTTTT.